This TCR beta chain was captured by sequencing in a study of T cells expressing NK-cell markers. Overall study results and limits: Whether expanded NKG2C+ T cell clones were HCMV-specific remained unclear. Six or seven donors showed dominant NKG2C+ clonotypes comprising about 1.0-7.5% of their CD8+ T cells.

UMI-tagged 5'RACE template switching yielded the TCR beta cDNA. After re-calling the 5' RACE reads, TCRdb lists one entry per CDR3 protein, DNA absent. Here the sample table reports 550,000 to 600,000 distinct CDR3 sequences. Concerning this clonotype itself: Antigen: not known.

Germline CDR1 is SGHVS and CDR2 is FQNEAQ. This CDR3 has 13 amino acids. This sequence originates from a man aged 18 to 29 in good health. The sample consisted of blood T cells: a sorted CD56 or NKG2C T cell subset, CD4+ or CD8+ T cells, or bulk PBMC T cells (not recorded which). The chain uses TRBV7-8 and TRBJ1-5; the TCRdb call, TRBD1, lacks DNA for checking. CDR3: CASSSGKGQPQHF.